Here is one TCR beta chain with its context. Its antigen has not been determined. No clone much larger than this one lies a single base away; base qualities are absent. The source of the sample is a study of PD-1 blockade in classical Hodgkin lymphoma (TCRdb year 2020). General notes on the study: Nivolumab dosing was 3 mg/kg intravenously every 2 weeks, continuing until either disease progression or unacceptable toxicity. The study used TCR beta sequencing and CyTOF to define a peripheral blood immune signature of response to PD-1 blockade in classical Hodgkin lymphoma. Broader findings and caveats from the paper: Baseline TCR diversity was reported as lower in newly diagnosed patients than in healthy donors, and lower still in relapsed/refractory patients. The study covered only a single clinical trial cohort, and the causes of the repertoire differences, possibly disease activity or prior therapy, were still not defined. Lower diversity was seen in patients whose nivolumab began less than 1 year after ASCT, and these patients were left out of later analyses so that immune reconstitution would not confound the results. Baseline diversity similar to that of newly diagnosed patients was observed in trial patients achieving complete response, whereas significantly lower diversity was observed in partial responders and progressors. A significant rise by C4D1 was seen in CD4+ but not CD8+ TCR diversity (p=0.0027 vs p=0.16), with the rise being most apparent in complete responders (p=0.02).

The Qiagen DNeasy kit was used to extract genomic DNA both from unsorted PBMCs and from the negatively selected CD4+ and CD8+ fractions. TCR beta CDR3 regions were amplified by immunoSEQ multiplex PCR using primers annealing to V and J segments. Amplification bias was minimized using a synthetic immune receptor repertoire, and residual bias was removed computationally after sequencing. Per the authors' processing: Repertoire diversity was quantified as the Shannon entropy index using custom Python scripts. Unsorted, CD4+ and CD8+ repertoires were analyzed separately, except for combined analyses in which CD4+ and CD8+ sequences were merged in silico. A clone was considered expanded if an increase in frequency of at least 2-fold after treatment relative to C1D1 was found, and a pseudocount of 0.5 was applied to clones undetected at baseline. Singleton clones were defined as clones with 0 or 1 copy at C1D1, and non-singleton clones were defined as clones with 2 or more copies. Clones expanded in unsorted samples were annotated as CD4+, CD8+ or unknown by matching protein sequences in sorted samples from the same patient. Wilcoxon tests were applied to paired samples to test diversity changes from C1D1 to C4D1. TCRdb took over this immuneACCESS table, retaining in-frame rearrangements with V and J assigned. Such tables are incomplete; in checked studies, under half of the missing clones stem from an unresolved V gene, and the remainder is unexplained. V and J calls plus clone size are reproduced from that table; the DNA served to infer D and trimming. The sample records more than 90,000 clones, about 89% of which are singletons. Jointly, the top ten make up under 7.5% of the sample.

The sample's time point, from its label and the paper: cycle 2 day 1 (C2D1) of nivolumab. Every trial patient had relapsed following autologous stem cell transplantation, and prior brentuximab vedotin exposure was what differed among cohorts A, B and C. A total of fewer than 65 patients with relapsed/refractory classical Hodgkin lymphoma made up the trial cohort, and each patient's best overall response was complete response, partial response or progressive disease. In the multi-cohort phase II CheckMate 205 trial, trial patients received single-agent nivolumab. An independent review committee assessed best overall response by applying the 2007 International Working Group response criteria. Trial PBMCs were collected just before the start of nivolumab (C1D1) and during therapy at cycle 2 day 1 and cycle 4 day 1. Peripheral blood was collected in 8 mL Vacutainer Cell Preparation Tubes, from which PBMCs were isolated by centrifugation and then cryopreserved.

The junction carries 11 bases between V and J, which are trimmed by 5 bases and 0 bases respectively. Via the germline V gene (reference sequence), CDR1 is LNHDA and CDR2 SQIVND. The CDR3 sequence holds 16 residues, the cysteine and phenylalanine included. The retained sequence is limited to the CDR3, 48 bases, with the frame set at the first base. The receptor was derived from a human donor with classical Hodgkin lymphoma. The V gene is TRBV19 and the J gene is TRBJ2-6; a confident D gene designation cannot be given. Sequencing was performed on peripheral blood mononuclear cells (PBMCs), taken before the second cycle of nivolumab. CDR3 reads: CASSLKDGSGANVLTF. DNA sequence: TGTGCCAGTAGTCTTAAGGACGGCTCTGGGGCCAACGTCCTGACTTTC.